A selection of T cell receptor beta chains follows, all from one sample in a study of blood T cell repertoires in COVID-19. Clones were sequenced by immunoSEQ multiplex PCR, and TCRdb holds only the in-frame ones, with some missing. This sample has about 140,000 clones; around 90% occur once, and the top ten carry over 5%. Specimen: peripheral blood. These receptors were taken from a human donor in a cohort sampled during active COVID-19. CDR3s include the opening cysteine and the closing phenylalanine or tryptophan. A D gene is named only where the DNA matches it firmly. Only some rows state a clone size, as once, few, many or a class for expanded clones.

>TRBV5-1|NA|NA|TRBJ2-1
TGCGCCAGCACTTCCTACAATGAGCAGTTCTTC
CASTSYNEQFF
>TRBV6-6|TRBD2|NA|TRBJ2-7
TGTGCCAGCAGTTCGCTAGCGGGAGCCTTATACGAGCAGTACTTC
CASSSLAGALYEQYF
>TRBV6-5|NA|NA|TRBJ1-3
TGTGCCAGCAATCCGGTAGTCGGAAACACCATATATTTT
CASNPVVGNTIYF
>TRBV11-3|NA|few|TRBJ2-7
TGTGCCAGCAGCCCCACAGGGTTTCTCCACGAGCAGTACTTC
CASSPTGFLHEQYF
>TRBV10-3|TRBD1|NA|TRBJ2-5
TGTGCCATCAGGTCGACAGGGCTTGGAGAGACCCAGTACTTC
CAIRSTGLGETQYF
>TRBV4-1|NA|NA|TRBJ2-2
TGCGCCAGCAGCCAACCCAGGGAGAGGAGGGGCGGGGAGCTGTTTTTT
CASSQPRERRGGELFF
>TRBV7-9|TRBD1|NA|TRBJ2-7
TGTGCCAGCAGCCCCCCAGGGGGTCTTAATTACGAGCAGTACTTC
CASSPPGGLNYEQYF
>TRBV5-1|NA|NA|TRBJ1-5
TGCGCCAGCAGCTTGCTTCAGGCTATTGGCAATCAGCCCCAGCATTTT
CASSLLQAIGNQPQHF
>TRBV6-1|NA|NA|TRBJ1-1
TGTGCCAGCAGTGATGCGGTTTGGGTGGACACTGAAGCTTTCTTT
CASSDAVWVDTEAFF
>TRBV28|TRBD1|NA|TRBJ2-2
TGTGCCAGCAGTTTTCAGGGGGACACCGGGGAGCTGTTTTTT
CASSFQGDTGELFF
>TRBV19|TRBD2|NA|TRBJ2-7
TGTGCCAGTAGTCCCGGGACTAGCGGGTCCCGAGGTAAGGAGCAGTACTTC
CASSPGTSGSRGKEQYF
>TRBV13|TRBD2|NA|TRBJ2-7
TGTGCCAGCAGCTTAGATACGAGCGGGGGCTTCGGGGAGCAGTACTTC
CASSLDTSGGFGEQYF
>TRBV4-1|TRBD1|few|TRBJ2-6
TGCGCCAGCAGCCAAGGGCAGGGGGCTGGGGCCAACGTCCTGACTTTC
CASSQGQGAGANVLTF
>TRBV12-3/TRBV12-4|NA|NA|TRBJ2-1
TGTGCCAGCAGCCTAGACAATGAGCAGTTCTTC
CASSLDNEQFF
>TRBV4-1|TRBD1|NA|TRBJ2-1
TGCGCCAGCAGCCAAGGACAGGGCGTCTACAATGAGCAGTTCTTC
CASSQGQGVYNEQFF
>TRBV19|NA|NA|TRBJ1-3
TGTGCCAGTAGTATACCCGGGGACTCGAGGTCTGGAAACACCATATATTTT
CASSIPGDSRSGNTIYF
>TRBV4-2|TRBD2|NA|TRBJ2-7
TGTGCCAGCAGCCATCAACTAGCGGGACTCTACGAGCAGTACTTC
CASSHQLAGLYEQYF
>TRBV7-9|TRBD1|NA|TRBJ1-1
TGTGCCAGCAGCTCCGGGACAGGGTGGGACACTGAAGCTTTCTTT
CASSSGTGWDTEAFF
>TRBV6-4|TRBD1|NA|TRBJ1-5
TGTGCCAGCAGTGACTCCGGGGTTGCAGGGGGCTTAACATATAGCAATCAGCCCCAGCATTTT
CASSDSGVAGGLTYSNQPQHF
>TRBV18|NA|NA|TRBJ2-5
TGTGCCAGCTCACTAGGGGGAGCCCAAGAGACCCAGTACTTC
CASSLGGAQETQYF
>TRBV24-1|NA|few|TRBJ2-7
TGTGCCACCGGGGAGCTGGGCAGGAGCTCCTACGAGCAGTACTTC
CATGELGRSSYEQYF
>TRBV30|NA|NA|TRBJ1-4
TGTGCCTGGAGTGATGATGGAATCCTCGACAGTAATGAAAAACTGTTTTTT
CAWSDDGILDSNEKLFF
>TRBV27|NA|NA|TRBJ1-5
TGTGCCAGCAGTTACCTAGGGAGGAGCAATCAGCCCCAGCATTTT
CASSYLGRSNQPQHF
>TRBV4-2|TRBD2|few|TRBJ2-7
TGTGCCAGCAGCCCCATTGGGGGGGGTAACTACGAGCAGTACTTC
CASSPIGGGNYEQYF
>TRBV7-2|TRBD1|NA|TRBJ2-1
TGTGCCAGCAGCCCGCCGGGACAGGCATACAATGAGCAGTTCTTC
CASSPPGQAYNEQFF
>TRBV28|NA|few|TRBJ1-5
TGTGCCAGCAGTTCAGAATTTAGCAATCAGCCCCAGCATTTT
CASSSEFSNQPQHF
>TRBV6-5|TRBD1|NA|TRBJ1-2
TGTGCCAGCAGCCTGACAGGGGCCTTGGGCTACACCTTC
CASSLTGALGYTF
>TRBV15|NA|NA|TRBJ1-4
TGTGCCACCAGCGGAAACAGGTTTTCCGGTGAAAAACTGTTTTTT
CATSGNRFSGEKLFF
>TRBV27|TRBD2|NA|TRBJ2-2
TGTGCCAGCAGTCCCGGACTAGCGGGAGTTACCGGGGAGCTGTTTTTT
CASSPGLAGVTGELFF
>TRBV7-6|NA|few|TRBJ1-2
TGTGCCAGCAGCCCCGGTCAAGGGCGGGGAACGTATGGCTACACCTTC
CASSPGQGRGTYGYTF
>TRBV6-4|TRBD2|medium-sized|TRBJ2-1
TGTGCCAGCAGTGACACGTACGGACTAGCGGGACATGAGCAGTTCTTC
CASSDTYGLAGHEQFF
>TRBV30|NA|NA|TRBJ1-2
TGTGCCTGGAGTCCGGGGGGGGGCTATGGCTACACCTTC
CAWSPGGGYGYTF
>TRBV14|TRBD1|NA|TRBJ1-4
TGTGCCAGCAGCCAAAGACAGGGGGCGAATGAAAAACTGTTTTTT
CASSQRQGANEKLFF
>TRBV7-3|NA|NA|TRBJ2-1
TGTGCCAGCAGCTTAAACTTTTACAATGAGCAGTTCTTC
CASSLNFYNEQFF
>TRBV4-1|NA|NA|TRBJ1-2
TGCGCCAGCAGCCAACAGGGTCCCTATGGCTACACCTTC
CASSQQGPYGYTF
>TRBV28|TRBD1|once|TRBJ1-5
TGTGCCAGCAGAGACCGGGACAGTTACAATCAGCCCCAGCATTTT
CASRDRDSYNQPQHF
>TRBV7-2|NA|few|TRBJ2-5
TGTGCCAGCAGCTTAGTGGGGGGTATACAAGAGACCCAGTACTTC
CASSLVGGIQETQYF